This T cell receptor (beta chain) was profiled in a study of blood T cell repertoires in COVID-19. On the study more broadly: Acute-phase and convalescent COVID-19 samples originated in the United States, Italy and Spain. PBMCs, B-cell-depleted T cells, or T cells provided the cDNA or gDNA that made up the material.

The ends lost 5 bases at V and 5 bases at J; junction bases unmatched: 11. This CDR3 is built from 16 residues. Germline V lookup: CDR1 SGHTA, CDR2 FQGNSA. Under the authors' procedure: Estimation of nucleated cell counts was performed using reference gene primer amplification. Repertoires were generated with immunoSEQ multiplex PCR, while TCRdb's copy carries only in-frame clones and drops some. The V and J calls and clone size were taken over from that table, and D and trimming were inferred from the DNA. Of about 81,000 clones in the sample, approximately 89% were seen once. The receptor was isolated from a man aged 65 to 85 with active or convalescent COVID-19. Material for sequencing was peripheral blood. The rearrangement links TRBV7-2 to TRBJ2-5, with 10 bases aligning to TRBD1. The chain's CDR3 is CASSHGTGVGGETQYF. CDR3 DNA: TGTGCCAGCAGCCACGGGACAGGGGTTGGCGGGGAGACCCAGTACTTC.